Reported below is one TCR beta chain. Germline and junction disagree at one end, which may indicate a read error. The CDR3 runs to 11 residues. Germline CDR1 reads LNHNV; CDR2 reads YYDKDF (reference sequence). These data come from a study of OX40 agonist ivuxolimab in advanced cancers. As for the study in general: Patients were 82.7% male with ages roughly 20 to 80, mean about 60.

Sequencing was performed with immunoSEQ multiplex PCR; in TCRdb, only in-frame clones are kept and a portion is missing. Here the sample spans over 35,000 clones, 89% being singletons. The chain is built from TRBV15 and TRBJ2-7; either TRBD1 or TRBD2 may fit D (5 bases each). Sequenced here: CD4+ or CD8+ T cells sorted from blood, sampled in a trial of the OX40 agonist ivuxolimab. The clonotype comes from an adult with an advanced solid tumor such as melanoma, head and neck, liver or kidney cancer. The CDR3 sequence: CATSSGEQATF. In DNA, the CDR3 is TGTGCCACCAGCAGCGGGGAACAGGCTACCTTC.